Listed below are T cell receptor beta chains from one sample, sequenced in a study of blood T cell repertoires in COVID-19. Data came from immunoSEQ multiplex PCR; TCRdb stores just in-frame clones and leaves some out. The sample gives approximately 290,000 clones, roughly 90% of which show up once; under 15% is in the top ten. The sequenced sample consisted of peripheral blood. These receptors were collected from a woman aged 55 to 70 with acute or convalescent COVID-19. Both conserved end residues are part of each CDR3. D genes are given only for firm matches. Some rows mark clone size as missing; the rest say once, few, many or name a class of expanded clone.

clone_size	j_call	v_call	d_call	cdr3_length	cdr3_nt	cdr3_aa
few	TRBJ2-5	TRBV3-1/TRBV3-2	TRBD1	16	TGTGCCAGCAGCCCAGCCAGGGGGAGTAGGCAAGAGACCCAGTACTTC	CASSPARGSRQETQYF
once	TRBJ2-7	TRBV5-1	TRBD2	15	TGCGCCAGCAGCGGACCGGGACTAGCTTTCTACGAGCAGTACTTC	CASSGPGLAFYEQYF
NA	TRBJ1-2	TRBV7-8	TRBD1	18	TGTGCCAGCAGCTTAGTACCGGTCGACAGGGGGCGATCCTATGGCTACACCTTC	CASSLVPVDRGRSYGYTF
once	TRBJ1-2	TRBV3-1/TRBV3-2	TRBD1	16	TGTGCCAGCAGCCCTCAGGGACAGGGGCTTAACTATGGCTACACCTTC	CASSPQGQGLNYGYTF
NA	TRBJ2-1	TRBV3-1/TRBV3-2	NA	14	TGTGCCAGCAGCCAAGATCGGGGGGCGCGAAGGCAGTTCTTC	CASSQDRGARRQFF
NA	TRBJ2-5	TRBV28	NA	16	TGTGCCAGCAGTTCCCCTCTGGAGGGCTTGCAAGAGACCCAGTACTTC	CASSSPLEGLQETQYF
NA	TRBJ2-1	TRBV7-2	TRBD2	16	TGTGCCAGCAGCTTAGCTGGGACTAGCGCTTACAATGAGCAGTTCTTC	CASSLAGTSAYNEQFF
NA	TRBJ2-1	TRBV12-3/TRBV12-4	TRBD2	12	TGTGCCAGCAGTCCAGCGGGGATTGAGCAGTTCTTC	CASSPAGIEQFF
NA	TRBJ2-1	TRBV19	NA	17	TGTGCCAGTAGTAGCGGGATCGTACTGAGCTCCTACAATGAGCAGTTCTTC	CASSSGIVLSSYNEQFF
NA	TRBJ1-1	TRBV6-5	NA	14	TGTGCCAGCAGTCCCCGTGGCAAAAACACTGAAGCTTTCTTT	CASSPRGKNTEAFF
NA	TRBJ2-3	TRBV23-1	NA	17	TGCGCCAGCAGTCGAGACAGATCAATAACTAGCACAGATACGCAGTATTTT	CASSRDRSITSTDTQYF
NA	TRBJ2-7	TRBV3-1/TRBV3-2	TRBD2	16	TGTGCCAGCAGCCACCTTAGGACTAGCGGTTCCTACGAGCAGTACTTC	CASSHLRTSGSYEQYF
NA	TRBJ2-1	TRBV5-4	TRBD2	13	TGTGCCAGCAGCCGAGGGACTAACAATGAGCAGTTCTTC	CASSRGTNNEQFF
once	TRBJ2-3	TRBV7-2	NA	17	TGTGCCAGCAGCTTAGTCCCCACGGGAGCGGTCACAGATACGCAGTATTTT	CASSLVPTGAVTDTQYF
NA	TRBJ1-2	TRBV2	TRBD1	14	TGTGCCAGCACCGAAGGGGGCGCGGGGTATGGCTACACCTTC	CASTEGGAGYGYTF
NA	TRBJ2-1	TRBV9	TRBD2	15	TGTGCCAGCAGCGCTCCACTAGCGGGGGGCAATGAGCAGTTCTTC	CASSAPLAGGNEQFF
NA	TRBJ2-3	TRBV7-2	NA	14	TGTGCCAGCAGCTTAGGACAGTTCACAGATACGCAGTATTTT	CASSLGQFTDTQYF
NA	TRBJ1-1	TRBV2	NA	13	TGTGCCAGCAGTGAAGCTCAAAACACTGAAGCTTTCTTT	CASSEAQNTEAFF
NA	TRBJ1-1	TRBV4-2	NA	16	TGTGCCAGCAGCCAAGCCCCTAACGATAAGAACACTGAAGCTTTCTTT	CASSQAPNDKNTEAFF
NA	TRBJ2-5	TRBV5-1	TRBD2	15	TGCGCCAGCAGCCCGGCAGCGGGGGTCCTGGAGACCCAGTACTTC	CASSPAAGVLETQYF
NA	TRBJ2-5	TRBV7-9	NA	15	TGTGCCAGCAGCTTAGCGGGAGCGAAGAAGGGGACCCAGTACTTC	CASSLAGAKKGTQYF
NA	TRBJ1-5	TRBV6-1	NA	18	TGTGCCAGCAGTGAAAGCCCCGACACTGATACTAGCAATCAGCCCCAGCATTTT	CASSESPDTDTSNQPQHF
NA	TRBJ1-4	TRBV19	TRBD1	14	TGTGCCAGTACCACGGGACAGTTTAATGAAAAACTGTTTTTT	CASTTGQFNEKLFF
NA	TRBJ1-2	TRBV2	TRBD1	15	TGTGCCAGCAGTCGAGGACAGGGCCCCACTCAGGGCTACACCTTC	CASSRGQGPTQGYTF
once	TRBJ2-5	TRBV29-1	NA	13	TGCAGCGTCGCCCTAGGAGGTTGGGAGACCCAGTACTTC	CSVALGGWETQYF
NA	TRBJ1-5	TRBV2	TRBD1	15	TGTGCCAGCAGAAATAGGACAGGGGGAAATCAGCCCCAGCATTTT	CASRNRTGGNQPQHF
NA	TRBJ2-1	TRBV30	TRBD2	17	TGTGCCTGGAGTGGACTAGCGGGAGGGTTAAAATACAATGAGCAGTTCTTC	CAWSGLAGGLKYNEQFF
NA	TRBJ2-3	TRBV24-1	TRBD1	16	TGTGCCACCAGTGGGGCTCCGGGACAGGGCACAGATACGCAGTATTTT	CATSGAPGQGTDTQYF
NA	TRBJ2-2	TRBV4-2	TRBD1	15	TGTGCCAGCAGCCAAGGACAGGGGACTACCGGGGAGCTGTTTTTT	CASSQGQGTTGELFF
NA	TRBJ2-3	TRBV7-3	TRBD2	17	TGTGCCAGCAGCTTAATCGGACTAGCGGGCTACACAGATACGCAGTATTTT	CASSLIGLAGYTDTQYF
few	TRBJ2-2	TRBV30	NA	15	TGTGCCTGGAGTGTCTTTGACAGGCGTACCGGGGAGCTGTTTTTT	CAWSVFDRRTGELFF
NA	TRBJ1-3	TRBV7-9	NA	13	TGTGCCAGCAGCTTATTACTAGGAAACACCATATATTTT	CASSLLLGNTIYF
NA	TRBJ1-5	TRBV7-6	TRBD1	17	TGTGCCAGCAGCAACGGACAGGGCTTACACCCCAATCAGCCCCAGCATTTT	CASSNGQGLHPNQPQHF
NA	TRBJ2-5	TRBV5-1	NA	15	TGCGCCAGCAGCTTCTTGAAATTAGCCTCGGAGACCCAGTACTTC	CASSFLKLASETQYF
NA	TRBJ2-3	TRBV19	TRBD2	15	TGTGCCAGTAGTCTGGGACTACCGAGCACAGATACGCAGTATTTT	CASSLGLPSTDTQYF
once	TRBJ1-2	TRBV2	NA	14	TGTGCCAGCAGGAACGCAGGGTTGGGCTATGGCTACACCTTC	CASRNAGLGYGYTF
NA	TRBJ1-1	TRBV6-5	TRBD1	14	TGTGCCAGCAGTTACCGGACAGGGTACACTGAAGCTTTCTTT	CASSYRTGYTEAFF
NA	TRBJ2-3	TRBV6-5	TRBD1	15	TGTGCCAGCAGTTACTCGTCACAGGGGAAGAATACGCAGTATTTT	CASSYSSQGKNTQYF
NA	TRBJ1-6	TRBV2	TRBD1	14	TGTGCCAGCAGTGGGGACAGGGCAGGTTCACCCCTCCACTTT	CASSGDRAGSPLHF
NA	TRBJ2-3	TRBV4-2	NA	15	TGTGCCAGCAGCCAAGATCCAACGGAGGCAGATACGCAGTATTTT	CASSQDPTEADTQYF
NA	TRBJ1-2	TRBV2	NA	12	TGTGCCAGTAGGGAGGGCGCGAAGGGCTACACCTTC	CASREGAKGYTF
NA	TRBJ1-2	TRBV27	TRBD1	13	TGTGCCAGCAGTAAGGGGGCAGGCTATGGCTACACCTTC	CASSKGAGYGYTF
few	TRBJ2-6	TRBV30	NA	17	TGTGCCTGGGCGGGCTCCGGGTCGGGGTCTGGGGCCAACGTCCTGACTTTC	CAWAGSGSGSGANVLTF
NA	TRBJ2-5	TRBV29-1	TRBD1	11	TGCAGCGAACGACAGGGGGAGACCCAGTACTTC	CSERQGETQYF
NA	TRBJ1-1	TRBV6-5	NA	12	TGTGCCAGCAGAGAGGGGAACACTGAAGCTTTCTTT	CASREGNTEAFF
NA	TRBJ1-6	TRBV2	NA	14	TGTGCCAGCACCGAAACAGGGCCCAATTCACCCCTCCACTTT	CASTETGPNSPLHF
NA	TRBJ2-2	TRBV7-9	TRBD1	15	TGTGCCAGCAGCCCTTCAGGGGGTCGGACCGGGGAGCTGTTTTTT	CASSPSGGRTGELFF
few	TRBJ2-2	TRBV5-1	TRBD1	17	TGCGCCAGCAGCTCCCAAGGGGGACAGGGGATTTCCGGGGAGCTGTTTTTT	CASSSQGGQGISGELFF
NA	TRBJ2-2	TRBV24-1	NA	14	TGTGCCACTGGACAGTATCCGAACACCGGGGAGCTGTTTTTT	CATGQYPNTGELFF
NA	TRBJ1-6	TRBV27	NA	16	TGTGCCAGCAGTTCGAACTCGGGGTCCTATAATTCACCCCTCCACTTT	CASSSNSGSYNSPLHF
once	TRBJ1-4	TRBV5-1	NA	12	TGCGCCAGCAGCCCTGACTCGGGAAAACTGTTTTTT	CASSPDSGKLFF